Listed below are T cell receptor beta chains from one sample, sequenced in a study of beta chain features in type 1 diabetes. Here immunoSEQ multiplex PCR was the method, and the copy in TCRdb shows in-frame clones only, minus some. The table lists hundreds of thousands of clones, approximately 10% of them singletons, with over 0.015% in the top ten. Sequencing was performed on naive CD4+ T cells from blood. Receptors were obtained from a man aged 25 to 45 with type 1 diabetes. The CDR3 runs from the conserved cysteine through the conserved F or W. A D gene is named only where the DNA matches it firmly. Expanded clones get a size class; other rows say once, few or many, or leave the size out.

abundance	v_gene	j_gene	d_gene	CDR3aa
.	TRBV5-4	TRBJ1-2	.	CASSLASAGAGYGYTF
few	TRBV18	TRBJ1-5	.	CASSPGTNQPQHF
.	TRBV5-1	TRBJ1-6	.	CASSFAAVDSPLHF
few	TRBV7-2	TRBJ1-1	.	CASSTGNTEAFF
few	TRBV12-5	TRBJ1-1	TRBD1	CASGRQGEAFF
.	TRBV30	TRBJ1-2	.	CAWSETGTGYTF
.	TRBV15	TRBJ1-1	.	CATSRDKLGREAFF
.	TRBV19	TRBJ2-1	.	CASSMWTPAGDEQFF
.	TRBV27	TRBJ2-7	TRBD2	CAGGRGWTYEQYF
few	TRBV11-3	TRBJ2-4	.	CASSLVARAYRGIQYF
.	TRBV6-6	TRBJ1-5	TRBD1	CASSRDRVYQPQHF
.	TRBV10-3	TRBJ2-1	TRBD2	CAISESTSGANEQFF
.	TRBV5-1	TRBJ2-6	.	CASSLSSPKMRANVLTF
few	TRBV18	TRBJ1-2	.	CASSPGESRESF
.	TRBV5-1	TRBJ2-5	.	CASSLVPLLGETQYF
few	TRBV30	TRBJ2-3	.	CAWRTALSTDTQYF
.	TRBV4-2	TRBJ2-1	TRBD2	CASSPRRGDGQFF
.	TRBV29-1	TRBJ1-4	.	CSVGRANEKLFF
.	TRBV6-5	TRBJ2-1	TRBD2	CASRRLAGGREQFF
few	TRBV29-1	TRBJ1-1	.	CSVDLQLNTEAFF
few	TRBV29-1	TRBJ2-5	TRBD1	CSGNRGKETQYF
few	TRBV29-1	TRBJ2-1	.	CSVGNGGPSNEQFF
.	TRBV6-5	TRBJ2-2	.	CASSGREPYTGELFF
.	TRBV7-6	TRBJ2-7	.	CASSPERNYEQYF
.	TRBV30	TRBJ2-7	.	CAGDLRGNYEQYF
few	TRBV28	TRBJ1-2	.	CASTVGHIYGYTF
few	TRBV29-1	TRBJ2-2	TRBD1	CSVRQGENTGELFF
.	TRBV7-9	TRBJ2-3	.	CASSLRADTQYF